This T cell receptor beta chain was identified during a study of control samples from healthy donors and cancer patients. This CDR3 is 15 amino acids long. V was pared by 5 bases and J by 4 bases, with 6 bases of the junction left unmatched. The V gene's germline CDR1 is LGHDT and CDR2 YNNKEL (reference sequence). Sequencing used immunoSEQ multiplex PCR; TCRdb keeps in-frame clones, though not all of them. The repertoire holds around 76,000 clones, with approximately 94% as singletons. The receptor was isolated from a woman aged 40 to 55 in good health. The chain uses TRBV3-1 (or the pseudogene TRBV3-2) and TRBJ2-3, with 10 bases fitting TRBD2. Material for sequencing was blood. CDR3 sequence reads: CASSYSGGISDTQYF. The CDR3, as DNA: TGTGCCAGCAGCTATAGCGGGGGGATATCAGATACGCAGTATTTT.